The entry below describes one TCR beta chain. Its antigen is undetermined. The sample comes from a study of shared clonotypes between healthy human individuals. The study drew all its donors from Caucasian adults living in Nashville, Tennessee. The study, taken as a whole, reports: An anticipated effect of sequencing depth on clonotype sharing among donors was recognized.

The repertoire was sequenced with immunoSEQ multiplex PCR; TCRdb's copy has only in-frame clones and lacks some. The sample carries under 600,000 clones, just over 75% recorded once. Trimming removed 5 bases from V and 6 bases from J, with 8 bases in between. CDR3 length equals 12 residues. Germline lookup yields CDR1 SNHLY and CDR2 FYNNEI. The chain links TRBV2 to TRBJ2-1; D possibly corresponds to TRBD1 (6 bases). The material sequenced was PBMCs. This clonotype was sampled from a middle-aged woman in good health. Some clones in this sample may be carry-over from other donors' samples. For the CDR3, the DNA is TGTGCCAGCAGTCGGGACACCAATGAGCAGTTCTTC. Protein sequence: CASSRDTNEQFF.